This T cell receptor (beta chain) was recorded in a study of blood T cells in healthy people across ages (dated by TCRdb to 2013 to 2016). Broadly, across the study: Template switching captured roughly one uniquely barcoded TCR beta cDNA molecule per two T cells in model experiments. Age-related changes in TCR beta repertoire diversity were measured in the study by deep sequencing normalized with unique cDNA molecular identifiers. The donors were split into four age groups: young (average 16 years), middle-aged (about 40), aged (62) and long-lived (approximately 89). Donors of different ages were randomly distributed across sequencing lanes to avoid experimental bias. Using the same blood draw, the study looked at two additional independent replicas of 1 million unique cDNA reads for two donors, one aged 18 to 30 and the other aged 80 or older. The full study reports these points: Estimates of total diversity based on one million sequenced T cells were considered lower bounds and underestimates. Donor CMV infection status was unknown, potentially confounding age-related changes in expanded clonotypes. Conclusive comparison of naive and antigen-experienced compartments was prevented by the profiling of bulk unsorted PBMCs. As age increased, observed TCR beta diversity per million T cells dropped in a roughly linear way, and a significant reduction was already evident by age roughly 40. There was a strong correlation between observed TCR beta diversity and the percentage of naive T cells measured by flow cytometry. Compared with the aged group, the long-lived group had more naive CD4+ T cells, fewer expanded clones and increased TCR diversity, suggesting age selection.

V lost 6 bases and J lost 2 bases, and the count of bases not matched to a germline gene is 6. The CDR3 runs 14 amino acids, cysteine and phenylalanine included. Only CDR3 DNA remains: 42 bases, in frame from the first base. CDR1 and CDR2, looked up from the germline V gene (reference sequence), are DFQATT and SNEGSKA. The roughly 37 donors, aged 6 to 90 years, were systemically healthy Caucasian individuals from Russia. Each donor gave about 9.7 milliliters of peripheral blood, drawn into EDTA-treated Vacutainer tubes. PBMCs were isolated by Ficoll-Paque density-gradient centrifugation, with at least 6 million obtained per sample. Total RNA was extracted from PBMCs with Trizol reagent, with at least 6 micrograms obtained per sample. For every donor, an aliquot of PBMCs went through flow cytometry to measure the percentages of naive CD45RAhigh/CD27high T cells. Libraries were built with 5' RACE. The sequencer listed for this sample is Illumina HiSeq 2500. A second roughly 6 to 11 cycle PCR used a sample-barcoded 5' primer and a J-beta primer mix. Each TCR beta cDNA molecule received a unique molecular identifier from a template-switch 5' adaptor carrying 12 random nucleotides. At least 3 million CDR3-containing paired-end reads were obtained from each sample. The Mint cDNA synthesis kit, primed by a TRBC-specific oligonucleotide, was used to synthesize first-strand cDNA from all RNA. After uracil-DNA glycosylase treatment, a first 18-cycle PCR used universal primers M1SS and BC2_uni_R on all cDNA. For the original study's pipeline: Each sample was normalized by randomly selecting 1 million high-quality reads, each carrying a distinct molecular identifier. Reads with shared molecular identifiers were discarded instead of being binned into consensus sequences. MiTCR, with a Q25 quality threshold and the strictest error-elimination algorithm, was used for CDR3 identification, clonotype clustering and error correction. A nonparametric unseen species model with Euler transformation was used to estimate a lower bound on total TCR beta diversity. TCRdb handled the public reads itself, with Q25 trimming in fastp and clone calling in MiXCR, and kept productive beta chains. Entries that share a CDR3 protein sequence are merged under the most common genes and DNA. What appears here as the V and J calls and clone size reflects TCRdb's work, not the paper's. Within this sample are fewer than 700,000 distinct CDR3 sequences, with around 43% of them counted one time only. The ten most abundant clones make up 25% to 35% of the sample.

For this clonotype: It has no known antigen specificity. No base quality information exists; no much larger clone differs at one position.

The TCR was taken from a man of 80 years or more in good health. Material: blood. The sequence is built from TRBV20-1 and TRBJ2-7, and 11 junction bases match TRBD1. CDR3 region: CSAPPGQGAYEQYF. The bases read TGCAGTGCCCCTCCGGGACAGGGGGCCTACGAGCAGTACTTC.